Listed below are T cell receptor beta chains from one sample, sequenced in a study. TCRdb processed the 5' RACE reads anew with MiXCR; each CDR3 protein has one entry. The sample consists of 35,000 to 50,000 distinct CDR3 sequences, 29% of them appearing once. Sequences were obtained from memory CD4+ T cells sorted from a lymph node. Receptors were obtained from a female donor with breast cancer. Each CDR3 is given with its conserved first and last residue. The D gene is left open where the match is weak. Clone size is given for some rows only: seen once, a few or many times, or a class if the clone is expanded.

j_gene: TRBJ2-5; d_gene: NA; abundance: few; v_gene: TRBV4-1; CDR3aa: CAGSQSGRASETQYF; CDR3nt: TGCGCCGGCAGCCAATCCGGGCGTGCGTCAGAGACCCAGTACTTC
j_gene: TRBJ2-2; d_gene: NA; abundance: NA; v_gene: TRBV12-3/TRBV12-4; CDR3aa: CASSLTQGNTGELFF; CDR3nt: TGTGCCAGCAGTTTAACGCAGGGGAACACCGGGGAGCTGTTTTTT
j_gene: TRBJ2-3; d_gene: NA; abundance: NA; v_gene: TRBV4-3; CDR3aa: CASSQSGTQYTDTQYF; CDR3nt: TGCGCCAGCAGCCAATCCGGGACTCAATACACAGATACGCAGTATTTT
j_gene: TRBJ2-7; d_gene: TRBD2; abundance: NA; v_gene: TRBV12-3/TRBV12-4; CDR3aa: CASSLAPAGGFSYEQYF; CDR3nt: TGTGCCAGCAGTTTAGCCCCGGCGGGAGGGTTCTCCTACGAGCAGTACTTC
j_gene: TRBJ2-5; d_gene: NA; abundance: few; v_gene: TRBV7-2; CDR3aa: CASSLGTASSETQYF; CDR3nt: TGTGCCAGCAGCTTAGGGACAGCAAGCTCAGAGACCCAGTACTTC
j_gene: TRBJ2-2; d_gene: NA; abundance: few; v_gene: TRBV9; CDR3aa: CASSVRLRTGELFF; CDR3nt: TGTGCCAGCAGCGTAAGGCTTCGGACCGGGGAGCTGTTTTTT
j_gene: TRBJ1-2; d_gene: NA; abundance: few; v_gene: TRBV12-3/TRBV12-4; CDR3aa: CASSPSGLIANYGYTF; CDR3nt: TGTGCCAGCAGCCCCTCGGGACTGATAGCTAACTATGGCTACACCTTC
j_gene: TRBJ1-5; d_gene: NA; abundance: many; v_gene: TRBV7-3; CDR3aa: CASSRGNQPQHF; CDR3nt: TGTGCCAGCAGCCGGGGGAATCAGCCCCAGCATTTT
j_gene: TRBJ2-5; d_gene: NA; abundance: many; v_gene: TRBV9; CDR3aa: CASSVGGQETQYF; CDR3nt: TGTGCCAGCAGCGTCGGCGGCCAAGAGACCCAGTACTTC
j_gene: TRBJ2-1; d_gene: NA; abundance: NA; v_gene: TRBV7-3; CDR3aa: CASSPEGDPTQFF; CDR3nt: TGTGCCAGCAGCCCCGAGGGGGATCCGACGCAGTTCTTC
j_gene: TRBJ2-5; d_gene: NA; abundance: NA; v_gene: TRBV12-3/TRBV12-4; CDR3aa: CASSLGIQETQYF; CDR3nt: TGTGCCAGCAGTTTAGGGATTCAAGAGACCCAGTACTTC
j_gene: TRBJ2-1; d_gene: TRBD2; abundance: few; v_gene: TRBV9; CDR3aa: CASSQNRLAVNEQFF; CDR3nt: TGTGCCAGCAGTCAAAATCGACTAGCGGTAAATGAGCAGTTCTTC
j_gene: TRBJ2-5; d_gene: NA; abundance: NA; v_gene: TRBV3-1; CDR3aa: CASSQGVAERDQETQYF; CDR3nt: TGTGCCAGCAGCCAGGGGGTAGCGGAGCGGGACCAAGAGACCCAGTACTTC
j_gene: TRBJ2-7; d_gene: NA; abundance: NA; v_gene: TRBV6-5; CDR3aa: CTSSYRTGDYEQYF; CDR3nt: TGTACCAGCAGTTACAGGACGGGAGACTACGAGCAGTACTTC
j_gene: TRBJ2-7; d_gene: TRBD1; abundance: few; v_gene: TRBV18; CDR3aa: CASSPQRDSYEQYF; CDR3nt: TGTGCCAGCTCACCCCAAAGGGACAGTTACGAGCAGTACTTC
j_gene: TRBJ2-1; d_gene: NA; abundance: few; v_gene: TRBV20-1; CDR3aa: CSARPRSYNEQFF; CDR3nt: TGCAGTGCTAGACCTAGAAGTTACAATGAGCAGTTCTTC
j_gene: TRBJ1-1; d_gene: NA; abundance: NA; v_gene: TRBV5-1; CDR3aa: CASSESTEASF; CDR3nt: TGCGCCAGCAGCGAGAGCACTGAAGCTTCCTTT
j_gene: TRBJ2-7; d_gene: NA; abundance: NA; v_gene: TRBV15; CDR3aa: CATSRGRQRSSLEQYF; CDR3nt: TGTGCCACCAGCAGAGGTCGGCAGCGTTCGAGCCTCGAGCAGTACTTC
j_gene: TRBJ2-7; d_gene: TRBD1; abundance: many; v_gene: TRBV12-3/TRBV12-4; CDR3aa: CASTRTGQNYEQYF; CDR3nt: TGTGCCAGCACCCGGACAGGGCAAAACTACGAGCAGTACTTC
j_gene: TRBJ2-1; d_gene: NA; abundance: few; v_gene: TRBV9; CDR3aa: CASSVAAGEQFF; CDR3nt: TGTGCCAGCAGCGTAGCGGCGGGTGAGCAGTTCTTC
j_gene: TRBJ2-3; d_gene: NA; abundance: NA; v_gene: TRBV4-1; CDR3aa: CASSQDREADTQYF; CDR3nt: TGCGCCAGCAGCCAAGATCGAGAGGCAGATACGCAGTATTTT
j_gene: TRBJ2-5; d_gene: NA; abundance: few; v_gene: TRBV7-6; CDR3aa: CASSFSHQETQYF; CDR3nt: TGTGCCAGCAGCTTCTCCCACCAAGAGACCCAGTACTTC
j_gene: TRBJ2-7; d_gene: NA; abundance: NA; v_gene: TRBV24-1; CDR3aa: CATSRGYEQYF; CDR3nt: TGTGCCACCTCCAGGGGCTACGAGCAGTACTTC
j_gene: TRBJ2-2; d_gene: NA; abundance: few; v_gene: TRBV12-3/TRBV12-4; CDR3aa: CASSLALGGSYRELFF; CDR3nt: TGTGCCAGCAGTTTGGCCCTAGGTGGTAGCTACCGGGAGCTGTTTTTT
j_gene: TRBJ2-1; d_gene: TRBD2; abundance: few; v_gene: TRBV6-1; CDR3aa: CASSDLTSGSYNEQFF; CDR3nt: TGTGCCAGCAGTGACCTGACTAGCGGCTCCTACAATGAGCAGTTCTTC
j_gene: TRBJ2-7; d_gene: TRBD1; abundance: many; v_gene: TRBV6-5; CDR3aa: CASSFGQGPSYEQYF; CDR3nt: TGTGCCAGCAGCTTCGGACAGGGACCTTCCTACGAGCAGTACTTC
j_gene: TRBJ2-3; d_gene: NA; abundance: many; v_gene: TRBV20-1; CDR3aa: CSARDPGGLGGYTQYF; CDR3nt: TGCAGTGCTAGAGACCCGGGGGGCTTAGGTGGCTATACGCAGTATTTT
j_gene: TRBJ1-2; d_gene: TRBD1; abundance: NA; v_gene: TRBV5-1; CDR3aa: CASSLAGTVKDGYTF; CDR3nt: TGCGCCAGCAGCTTGGCCGGGACAGTTAAGGATGGCTACACCTTC
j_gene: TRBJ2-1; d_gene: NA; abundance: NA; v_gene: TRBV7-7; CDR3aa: CASSGGGSEQFF; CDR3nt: TGTGCCAGCAGCGGTGGCGGTTCGGAGCAGTTCTTC
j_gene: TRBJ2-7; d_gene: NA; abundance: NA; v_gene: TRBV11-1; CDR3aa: CASSFQYASEQYF; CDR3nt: TGTGCCAGCAGCTTTCAATACGCCTCCGAGCAGTACTTC
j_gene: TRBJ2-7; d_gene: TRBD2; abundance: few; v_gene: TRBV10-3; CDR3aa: CAISGEDTSGTLGQYF; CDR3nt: TGTGCCATCAGTGGAGAGGATACTAGCGGGACCCTAGGGCAGTACTTC
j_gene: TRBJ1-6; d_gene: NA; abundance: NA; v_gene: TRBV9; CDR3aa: CASSVGTNSPPHF; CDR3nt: TGTGCCAGCAGCGTAGGGACAAATTCACCCCCCCACTTT
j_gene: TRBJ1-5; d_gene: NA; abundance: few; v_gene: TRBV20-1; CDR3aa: CSARKPDSNQPQHF; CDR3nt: TGCAGTGCTAGGAAGCCGGATAGCAATCAGCCCCAGCATTTT
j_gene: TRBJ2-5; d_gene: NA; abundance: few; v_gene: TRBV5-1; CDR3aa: CASSLERGPEETQYF; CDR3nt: TGCGCCAGCAGCTTGGAGCGCGGCCCTGAAGAGACCCAGTACTTC
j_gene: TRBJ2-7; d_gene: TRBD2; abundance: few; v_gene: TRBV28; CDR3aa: CASSSGLGGGSYEQYF; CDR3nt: TGTGCCAGCAGTTCGGGGCTGGGGGGGGGCTCCTACGAGCAGTACTTC
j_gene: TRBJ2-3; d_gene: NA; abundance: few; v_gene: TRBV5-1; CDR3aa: CASSNSEDTQYF; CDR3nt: TGCGCCAGCAGCAATTCGGAAGATACGCAGTATTTT